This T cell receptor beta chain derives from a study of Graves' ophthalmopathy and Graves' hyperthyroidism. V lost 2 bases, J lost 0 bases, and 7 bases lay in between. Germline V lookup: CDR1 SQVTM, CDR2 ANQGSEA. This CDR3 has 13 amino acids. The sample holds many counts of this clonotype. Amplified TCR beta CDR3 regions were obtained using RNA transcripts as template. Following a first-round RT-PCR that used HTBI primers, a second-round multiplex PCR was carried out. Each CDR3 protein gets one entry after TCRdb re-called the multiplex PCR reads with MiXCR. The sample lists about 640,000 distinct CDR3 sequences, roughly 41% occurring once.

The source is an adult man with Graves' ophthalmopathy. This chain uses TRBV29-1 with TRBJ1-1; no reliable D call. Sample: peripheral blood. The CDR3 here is CSVELGVNTEAFF. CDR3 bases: TGCAGCGTTGAACTGGGCGTGAACACTGAAGCTTTCTTT. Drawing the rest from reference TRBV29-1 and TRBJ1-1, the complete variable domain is SAVISQKPSRDICQRGTSLTIQCQVDSQVTMMFWYRQQPGQSLTLIATANQGSEATYESGFVIDKFPISRPNLTFSTLTVSNMSPEDSSIYLCSVELGVNTEAFFGQGTRLTVV.